The 18 T cell receptor beta chains in this list originate from one sample, sequenced in a study of T cell repertoires in cytomegalovirus infection. TCRdb re-derived calls from the reads in MiXCR, one entry per CDR3 protein. The data show roughly 78,000 distinct CDR3 sequences, roughly 40% seen once. These TCRs' antigens remain unknown. Specimen: CD8+ T cells from cultured PBMCs, collected from culture after CMV antigen stimulation. The receptors shown here come from a human donor in good health (CMV status not recorded). Some clones in this sample may be carry-over from other donors' samples.

This clonotype occurred many times. The chain is built from TRBV5-4 and TRBJ2-7; 10 nucleotides line up with TRBD1. CDR3 size: 15 residues. After removal of 4 bases from V and 3 bases from J, the junction contained 7 bases not matched to a gene. In germline, CDR1 is SGHNT, CDR2 YYREEE (reference sequence). The chain's CDR3 is CASSAPGQGLYEQYF. Here the CDR3 DNA reads TGTGCCAGCAGCGCCCCGGGACAGGGGCTCTACGAGCAGTACTTC.

V is TRBV6-2 or TRBV6-3 and J is TRBJ2-7; D is undetermined. The germline V and J ends were trimmed by 5 bases and 0 bases, with 8 bases remaining between them. CDR1 and CDR2 from the germline V gene are MNHEY and SVGEGT. The CDR3 extends over 13 amino acids. The CDR3 nucleotides read TGTGCCAGCAGTCCCCCGCCCTCCTACGAGCAGTACTTC. Its translation is CASSPPPSYEQYF.

The chain combines TRBV7-2 with TRBJ2-3; the D gene is possibly TRBD1 (8 bases). The CDR3 runs to 21 residues. Germline CDR1 reads SGHTA; CDR2 reads FQGNSA. V lost 2 bases and J 7 bases, leaving 34 bases between the germline ends. CDR3: CASSLLPGQVWGGPSENTQYF. CDR3 bases: TGTGCCAGCAGCTTATTGCCGGGACAGGTTTGGGGGGGCCCCTCGGAGAATACGCAGTATTTT.

The CDR3 DNA reads as TGTGCCAGCAGTTCGAACTCACAGGGGGCGGGTGAAAAACTGTTTTTT. Translation: CASSSNSQGAGEKLFF. This chain uses TRBV6-6 with TRBJ1-4, with TRBD1 identical over 9 bases. V lost 4 bases to trimming and J lost 7 bases; unmatched junction nucleotides: 10. The CDR3 totals 16 residues. Per germline, CDR1 MNHNY and CDR2 SVGAGI (reference sequence).

The DNA for the CDR3 is TGTGCCAGCAGCCAAGTAAGACCTAGGGGGAACACTGAAGCTTTCTTT. It encodes CASSQVRPRGNTEAFF. The chain is built from TRBV3-1 and TRBJ1-1, with D maybe TRBD1 (5 bases). V was shortened by 1 base and J by 1 base, with 13 bases between the two germline ends. Germline loops: CDR1 LGHDT, CDR2 YNNKEL (reference sequence). This CDR3 contains 16 residues.

The CDR3 DNA reads TGCAGTGCCAGACCAGAGACAGGGGCGTACACAGATACGCAGTATTTT. It encodes CSARPETGAYTDTQYF. V gene TRBV20-1 combines with J gene TRBJ2-3; the match to TRBD1 covers 8 bases. This CDR3 spans 16 amino acids. CDR1 and CDR2 (germline): DFQATT, SNEGSKA (reference sequence). After removal of 6 bases from V and 2 bases from J, the junction contained 13 bases not matched to a gene.

This clonotype was observed many times. This chain links TRBV7-9 with TRBJ1-4, with D unclear. Deletions cut 5 bases from V and 5 bases from J, with 18 bases between. The V gene's germline CDR1 is SEHNR and CDR2 FQNEAQ (reference sequence). The CDR3 totals 16 residues. DNA of the CDR3: TGTGCCAGCAGCCCCAGCGAACAGATACACAATGAAAAACTGTTTTTT. It specifies CASSPSEQIHNEKLFF.

V and J are TRBV7-9 and TRBJ1-4; D gene uncertain. V lost 3 bases and J lost 0, with 8 bases in between. Per the germline V gene, CDR1 is SEHNR and CDR2 is FQNEAQ (reference sequence). This CDR3 spans 15 amino acids. The CDR3 DNA follows: TGTGCCAGCAGCTTGGGAGTTGCAACTAATGAAAAACTGTTTTTT. This gives the protein CASSLGVATNEKLFF.

The CDR3 loop is CASRTVSNQPQHF. In nucleotides, the CDR3 is TGTGCCAGCCGTACAGTTAGCAATCAGCCCCAGCATTTT. The rearrangement links TRBV6-2 or TRBV6-3 to TRBJ1-5; D is unresolved. Deletions cut 8 bases from V and 0 bases from J, with 8 bases between. Germline V gives CDR1 MNHEY, CDR2 SVGEGT. The CDR3 consists of 13 residues.

The chain links TRBV19 to TRBJ1-5; TRBD1 is a possible D gene (5 bases). The length of the CDR3 is 15 residues. Trimming removed 7 bases from V and 0 bases from J, with 13 bases in between. Germline CDR1 LNHDA, CDR2 SQIVND (reference sequence). CDR3 DNA: TGTGCCAGTAAAAAGACAGACTATAGCAATCAGCCCCAGCATTTT. This translates into CASKKTDYSNQPQHF.

This clonotype was recorded a few times. This chain connects TRBV7-9 to TRBJ1-1; D perhaps matches TRBD1 (6 bases). V lost 6 bases to trimming and J lost 6 bases, with 14 bases between them. Germline V gene data show CDR1 as SEHNR and CDR2 as FQNEAQ (reference sequence). CDR3 length: 13 residues. This CDR3 reads CASRTDSGPEAFF. CDR3 coding DNA: TGTGCCAGCAGAACGGACAGCGGGCCTGAAGCTTTCTTT.

This clonotype was found many times. This chain's CDR3 is CASSLGGRQGSGANVLTF. The CDR3, as DNA: TGTGCCAGCAGCTTAGGTGGCCGACAAGGCTCTGGGGCCAACGTCCTGACTTTC. The chain recombines TRBV7-6 with TRBJ2-6; D call uncertain. This CDR3 contains 18 residues. Germline V CDR1 and CDR2: SGHVS, FNYEAQ. V shed 1 base and J shed 0 bases, with 13 bases lying between them.

This clonotype was detected many times. The chain carries TRBV10-3 and TRBJ1-2; D gene uncertain. V shed 7 bases and J shed 3 bases, with 24 bases lying between them. The CDR3 totals 17 residues. In germline, CDR1 is ENHRY, CDR2 SYGVKD. The CDR3 bases are TGTGCCATCACATTCGGAGGGAACTTGCTTGGTCACTATGGCTACACCTTC. Its protein is CAITFGGNLLGHYGYTF.

This clonotype occurred a few times. The chain couples TRBV19 to TRBJ1-1, with D unclear. Germline V lookup: CDR1 LNHDA, CDR2 SQIVND (reference sequence). Trimming removed 6 bases from V and 2 bases from J, with 16 bases in between. This CDR3 contains 15 residues. This chain's CDR3 is CASRIKRDSNTEAFF. The CDR3, as DNA: TGTGCCAGTAGGATCAAGAGGGATTCTAACACTGAAGCTTTCTTT.

The J gene is TRBJ2-7, the V gene TRBV7-8; D gene unclear. The CDR3 runs 11 residues. The germline CDR1 and CDR2 sequences are SGHVS and FQNEAQ. Trimming pared 5 bases from V and 3 bases from J, leaving 5 bases between. The CDR3 nucleotides read TGTGCCAGCAGCGCCTACTACGAGCAGTACTTC. Translating it yields CASSAYYEQYF.

The chain uses TRBV7-2 and TRBJ1-1; 8 bases agree with TRBD1. In germline, CDR1 is SGHTA, CDR2 FQGNSA. The CDR3 loop spans 15 amino acids. Trimming took 0 bases from V and 8 from J; bases not matched to a gene: 8. The chain's CDR3 is CASSLAGTGLTEAFF. CDR3 nucleotides: TGTGCCAGCAGCTTAGCGGGGACAGGTCTAACGGAAGCTTTCTTT.

The chain uses TRBV12-3 or TRBV12-4 and TRBJ1-5; 7 nucleotides match TRBD1. Trimming at V came to 4 bases and at J to 6 bases, leaving 3 bases not matched to a gene. CDR3 length: 13 residues. The DNA of the CDR3 is TGTGCCAGCAGTTACAGGGGAAGTCAGCCCCAGCATTTT. Encoded protein: CASSYRGSQPQHF.

The chain carries TRBV10-3 and TRBJ1-1; D ambiguous. V was trimmed by 6 bases and J by 1 base, leaving 12 bases between them. Per the germline V gene, CDR1 is ENHRY and CDR2 is SYGVKD. CDR3 length: 14 amino acids. The CDR3 DNA reads as TGTGCCATCAGCGAAGGGTTCACGAACACTGAAGCTTTCTTT. Protein product: CAISEGFTNTEAFF.